Listed below are T cell receptor beta chains from one sample, sequenced in a study of T cells in Graves' hyperthyroidism and ophthalmopathy. Via MiXCR, TCRdb re-called the multiplex PCR reads, giving one row per CDR3 protein. Among approximately 600,000 distinct CDR3 sequences listed, about a sixth were seen once. Material: blood. These TCRs come from a woman aged 25 to 39 with Graves' hyperthyroidism. CDR3s include the opening cysteine and the closing phenylalanine or tryptophan. Each record gives: V gene, J gene, clone size, D gene, CDR3 protein, CDR3 DNA. D genes are given only for firm matches. Expanded clones get a size class; other rows say once, few or many, or leave the size out.

v_call: TRBV28
j_call: TRBJ1-1
clone_size: few
d_call: .
cdr3_aa: CASSRTDKKAEAFF
cdr3_nt: TGTGCCAGCAGCAGGACAGACAAAAAGGCTGAAGCTTTCTTT

v_call: TRBV28
j_call: TRBJ2-5
clone_size: many
d_call: TRBD1
cdr3_aa: CASRSWDRQETQYF
cdr3_nt: TGTGCCAGCAGGTCCTGGGACAGACAAGAGACCCAGTACTTC

v_call: TRBV20-1
j_call: TRBJ2-7
clone_size: many
d_call: .
cdr3_aa: CSARDGNYEQYF
cdr3_nt: TGCAGTGCTAGGGACGGGAACTACGAGCAGTACTTC

v_call: TRBV12-3/TRBV12-4
j_call: TRBJ2-7
clone_size: many
d_call: .
cdr3_aa: CASSGLTRYEQYF
cdr3_nt: TGTGCCAGCAGCGGCCTGACTAGATACGAGCAGTACTTC

v_call: TRBV12-3/TRBV12-4
j_call: TRBJ1-1
clone_size: .
d_call: .
cdr3_aa: CASSLNIMTKNTEAFF
cdr3_nt: TGTGCCAGCAGTTTAAATATTATGACAAAAAACACTGAAGCTTTCTTT

v_call: TRBV10-3
j_call: TRBJ2-7
clone_size: few
d_call: .
cdr3_aa: CAINGQGGSYEQYF
cdr3_nt: TGTGCCATCAACGGGCAGGGGGGGTCCTACGAGCAGTACTTC

v_call: TRBV4-1
j_call: TRBJ1-1
clone_size: .
d_call: TRBD1
cdr3_aa: CASSQDPRAGGKNTEAFF
cdr3_nt: TGCGCCAGCAGCCAAGACCCGCGGGCAGGGGGAAAGAACACTGAAGCTTTCTTT

v_call: TRBV4-2
j_call: TRBJ2-1
clone_size: .
d_call: .
cdr3_aa: CASSLRVGQEGYNEQFF
cdr3_nt: TGTGCCAGCAGCCTAAGAGTGGGCCAGGAGGGTTACAATGAGCAGTTCTTC

v_call: TRBV11-3
j_call: TRBJ1-3
clone_size: many
d_call: TRBD1
cdr3_aa: CASSLDRQGVGNTIYF
cdr3_nt: TGTGCCAGCAGCCTCGACCGACAGGGGGTTGGAAACACCATATATTTT

v_call: TRBV20-1
j_call: TRBJ2-2
clone_size: few
d_call: .
cdr3_aa: CSARARNTGELFF
cdr3_nt: TGCAGTGCTAGAGCAAGGAACACCGGGGAGCTGTTTTTT

v_call: TRBV2
j_call: TRBJ2-1
clone_size: .
d_call: TRBD2
cdr3_aa: CASSFRQTSGIYNEQFF
cdr3_nt: TGTGCCAGCAGCTTCCGCCAGACTAGCGGGATCTACAATGAGCAGTTCTTC

v_call: TRBV30
j_call: TRBJ2-3
clone_size: many
d_call: TRBD2
cdr3_aa: CACALAGAVTQYF
cdr3_nt: TGTGCCTGCGCGCTAGCGGGAGCCGTTACGCAGTATTTT

v_call: TRBV28
j_call: TRBJ2-2
clone_size: few
d_call: .
cdr3_aa: CASSRYQVENTGELFF
cdr3_nt: TGTGCCAGCAGCAGATACCAAGTGGAGAACACCGGGGAGCTGTTTTTT

v_call: TRBV11-2
j_call: TRBJ1-2
clone_size: few
d_call: .
cdr3_aa: CASSLAAGTRYGYTF
cdr3_nt: TGTGCCAGCAGCTTAGCCGCCGGGACACGATATGGCTACACCTTC

v_call: TRBV9
j_call: TRBJ1-2
clone_size: .
d_call: .
cdr3_aa: CASSPQFGSYGYTF
cdr3_nt: TGTGCCAGCAGCCCACAATTTGGGAGTTATGGCTACACCTTC

v_call: TRBV28
j_call: TRBJ2-1
clone_size: many
d_call: .
cdr3_aa: CASYTSGQSYNEQFF
cdr3_nt: TGTGCCAGCTACACGTCCGGGCAGAGCTACAATGAGCAGTTCTTC

v_call: TRBV19
j_call: TRBJ1-5
clone_size: few
d_call: .
cdr3_aa: CASSSPGAVNQPQHF
cdr3_nt: TGTGCCAGTAGTTCGCCGGGGGCAGTTAATCAGCCCCAGCATTTT

v_call: TRBV5-1
j_call: TRBJ2-7
clone_size: many
d_call: TRBD1
cdr3_aa: CASSQNLGTGGTYEQYF
cdr3_nt: TGCGCCAGCAGCCAAAACCTCGGGACAGGGGGTACCTACGAGCAGTACTTC

v_call: TRBV4-1
j_call: TRBJ2-7
clone_size: few
d_call: TRBD2
cdr3_aa: CASSPHLGLAGPLEQYF
cdr3_nt: TGCGCCAGCAGCCCCCACCTCGGCCTAGCGGGGCCTCTGGAGCAGTACTTC

v_call: TRBV6-1
j_call: TRBJ1-4
clone_size: many
d_call: .
cdr3_aa: CASSEFAGTNEKLFF
cdr3_nt: TGTGCCAGCAGTGAATTCGCAGGGACTAATGAAAAACTGTTTTTT

v_call: TRBV29-1
j_call: TRBJ1-1
clone_size: many
d_call: TRBD1
cdr3_aa: CSAWPGTDQNTEAFF
cdr3_nt: TGCAGCGCCTGGCCCGGGACAGACCAGAACACTGAAGCTTTCTTT

v_call: TRBV5-1
j_call: TRBJ2-3
clone_size: .
d_call: TRBD2
cdr3_aa: CASRSGLAGARDTQYF
cdr3_nt: TGCGCCAGCAGATCCGGACTAGCGGGAGCTAGAGATACGCAGTATTTT

v_call: TRBV28
j_call: TRBJ2-6
clone_size: many
d_call: .
cdr3_aa: CASSLGGPGANVLTF
cdr3_nt: TGTGCCAGCAGTTTAGGGGGGCCGGGGGCCAACGTCCTGACTTTC

v_call: TRBV20-1
j_call: TRBJ2-1
clone_size: .
d_call: TRBD2
cdr3_aa: CSAMGAGGVVHNEQFF
cdr3_nt: TGCAGTGCCATGGGCGCGGGAGGAGTAGTTCACAATGAGCAGTTCTTC

v_call: TRBV20-1
j_call: TRBJ2-1
clone_size: .
d_call: TRBD1
cdr3_aa: CSSTLYRDRGAYNEQFF
cdr3_nt: TGCAGTTCCACCCTTTACCGGGACAGGGGGGCCTACAATGAGCAGTTCTTC

v_call: TRBV12-3/TRBV12-4
j_call: TRBJ2-3
clone_size: many
d_call: .
cdr3_aa: CASSPLDTQYF
cdr3_nt: TGTGCCAGCAGCCCTTTGGATACGCAGTATTTT

v_call: TRBV7-3
j_call: TRBJ2-5
clone_size: few
d_call: TRBD2
cdr3_aa: CASSPSAGEETQYF
cdr3_nt: TGTGCCAGCAGCCCTTCAGCGGGGGAAGAGACCCAGTACTTC

v_call: TRBV2
j_call: TRBJ2-7
clone_size: .
d_call: .
cdr3_aa: CASRDPTYEQYF
cdr3_nt: TGTGCCAGCAGGGACCCCACCTACGAGCAGTACTTC

v_call: TRBV30
j_call: TRBJ2-7
clone_size: few
d_call: .
cdr3_aa: CAGLTGNYEQYF
cdr3_nt: TGTGCCGGGCTGACAGGAAACTACGAGCAGTACTTC

v_call: TRBV6-1
j_call: TRBJ2-2
clone_size: many
d_call: .
cdr3_aa: CASSRNTGELFF
cdr3_nt: TGTGCCAGCAGTCGAAACACCGGGGAGCTGTTTTTT

v_call: TRBV19
j_call: TRBJ1-5
clone_size: few
d_call: .
cdr3_aa: CASSISSVQVDQPQHF
cdr3_nt: TGTGCCAGTAGTATTTCGTCCGTACAGGTTGATCAGCCCCAGCATTTT

v_call: TRBV11-2
j_call: TRBJ2-5
clone_size: .
d_call: .
cdr3_aa: CASSKTGAQETQYF
cdr3_nt: TGTGCCAGCAGCAAAACGGGCGCTCAAGAGACCCAGTACTTC

v_call: TRBV7-2
j_call: TRBJ2-1
clone_size: many
d_call: TRBD2
cdr3_aa: CASSATTSTSYNEQFF
cdr3_nt: TGTGCCAGCAGCGCGACGACTAGCACCTCCTACAATGAGCAGTTCTTC

v_call: TRBV6-1
j_call: TRBJ2-1
clone_size: few
d_call: TRBD2
cdr3_aa: CASKLGRLAGYDEQFF
cdr3_nt: TGTGCCAGCAAACTGGGCAGACTAGCGGGTTACGATGAGCAGTTCTTC

v_call: TRBV7-2
j_call: TRBJ2-7
clone_size: many
d_call: .
cdr3_aa: CASSPLYREQYF
cdr3_nt: TGTGCCAGCAGCCCCTTGTACAGGGAGCAGTACTTC

v_call: TRBV28
j_call: TRBJ2-2
clone_size: many
d_call: TRBD1
cdr3_aa: CASKPPLGQGALGELFF
cdr3_nt: TGTGCCAGCAAGCCCCCCTTAGGCCAGGGGGCCCTGGGGGAGCTGTTTTTT

v_call: TRBV30
j_call: TRBJ2-2
clone_size: many
d_call: .
cdr3_aa: CAWGHLDGTGELFF
cdr3_nt: TGTGCCTGGGGCCATTTGGACGGCACCGGGGAGCTGTTTTTT

v_call: TRBV28
j_call: TRBJ2-1
clone_size: many
d_call: TRBD1
cdr3_aa: CASSLAGQGKYNEQFF
cdr3_nt: TGTGCCAGCAGTTTAGCGGGACAGGGGAAATACAATGAGCAGTTCTTC

v_call: TRBV27
j_call: TRBJ2-7
clone_size: few
d_call: TRBD1
cdr3_aa: CASSITGGPYEQYF
cdr3_nt: TGTGCCAGCAGCATAACAGGGGGGCCCTACGAGCAGTACTTC

v_call: TRBV9
j_call: TRBJ2-7
clone_size: .
d_call: .
cdr3_aa: CASSVGTSPIYEQYF
cdr3_nt: TGTGCCAGCAGCGTAGGCACAAGCCCTATCTACGAGCAGTACTTC

v_call: TRBV29-1
j_call: TRBJ2-2
clone_size: few
d_call: .
cdr3_aa: CSAALGSGELFF
cdr3_nt: TGCAGCGCCGCCCTAGGATCCGGGGAGCTGTTTTTT

v_call: TRBV19
j_call: TRBJ2-2
clone_size: .
d_call: TRBD1
cdr3_aa: CASSITGGTGELFF
cdr3_nt: TGTGCCAGTAGTATTACAGGGGGCACCGGGGAGCTGTTTTTT

v_call: TRBV11-2
j_call: TRBJ2-1
clone_size: many
d_call: .
cdr3_aa: CASSDGGEQFF
cdr3_nt: TGTGCCAGCAGCGACGGTGGGGAGCAGTTCTTC

v_call: TRBV7-2
j_call: TRBJ2-3
clone_size: many
d_call: .
cdr3_aa: CASSVGPTDTQYF
cdr3_nt: TGTGCCAGCAGCGTAGGCCCCACAGATACGCAGTATTTT

v_call: TRBV4-1
j_call: TRBJ2-3
clone_size: many
d_call: .
cdr3_aa: CASSQMLSTDTQYF
cdr3_nt: TGCGCCAGCAGCCAAATGCTAAGCACAGATACGCAGTATTTT

v_call: TRBV5-1
j_call: TRBJ2-7
clone_size: many
d_call: TRBD2
cdr3_aa: CASSFRGDEQYF
cdr3_nt: TGCGCCAGCAGCTTCCGGGGGGACGAGCAGTACTTC